This T cell receptor beta chain was sequenced for a study of blood T cell repertoires in COVID-19. Some clones are missing from TCRdb's copy, which holds only in-frame ones; the method was immunoSEQ multiplex PCR. Of roughly 250,000 clones listed, about 90% are singletons. The sequenced sample was peripheral blood. The sequence derives from a woman in her forties with acute or convalescent COVID-19.

The CDR3 region has the DNA TGTGCCAGTAGTAGTCCGGCGGCCGGAGAAAACACCATATATTTT. It encodes CASSSPAAGENTIYF. The chain combines TRBV19 with TRBJ1-3; D is undetermined. CDR3 size: 15 residues. Trimming took 4 bases from V and 6 from J, leaving 16 bases between them. Germline loops: CDR1 LNHDA, CDR2 SQIVND (reference sequence).